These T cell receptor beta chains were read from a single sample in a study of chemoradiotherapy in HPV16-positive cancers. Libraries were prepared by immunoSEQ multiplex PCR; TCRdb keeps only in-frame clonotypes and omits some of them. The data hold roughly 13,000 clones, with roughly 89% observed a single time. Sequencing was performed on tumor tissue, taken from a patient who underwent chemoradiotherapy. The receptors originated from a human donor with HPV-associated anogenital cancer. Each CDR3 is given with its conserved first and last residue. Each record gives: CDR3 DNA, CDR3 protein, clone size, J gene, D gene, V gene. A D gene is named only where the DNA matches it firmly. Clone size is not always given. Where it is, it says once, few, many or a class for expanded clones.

cdr3_nt: TGTGCCAGCAGTTACTCGGGGATGGCCCGCCGGCAGTTCTTC
cdr3_aa: CASSYSGMARRQFF
clone_size: .
j_call: TRBJ2-1
d_call: .
v_call: TRBV6-5

cdr3_nt: TGTGCCAGCAGCTCTCACTCCGCCACCGATGGGCAGTTCTTC
cdr3_aa: CASSSHSATDGQFF
clone_size: once
j_call: TRBJ2-1
d_call: .
v_call: TRBV11-1

cdr3_nt: TGCGCCAGCGGCGGTTCGATGGGGGGTCAGCCCCAGCATTTT
cdr3_aa: CASGGSMGGQPQHF
clone_size: .
j_call: TRBJ1-5
d_call: .
v_call: TRBV10-2

cdr3_nt: TGCGCCAGCAGTGATGGGGACAGTAACTCCTACAATGAGCAGTTCTTC
cdr3_aa: CASSDGDSNSYNEQFF
clone_size: .
j_call: TRBJ2-1
d_call: TRBD1
v_call: TRBV10-1

cdr3_nt: TGCGCCAGCAGCGGGGGGCAGGCAAACTCGGGCGGCTACACCTTC
cdr3_aa: CASSGGQANSGGYTF
clone_size: .
j_call: TRBJ1-2
d_call: .
v_call: TRBV5-1

cdr3_nt: TGTGCCAGCAGTTACTCGTTGAGGCGGGAGGCTTTCTTT
cdr3_aa: CASSYSLRREAFF
clone_size: .
j_call: TRBJ1-1
d_call: .
v_call: TRBV6-5

cdr3_nt: TGTGCCAGCCGCCCGGGACAGGGGAGTCTCACTAATGAAAAACTGTTTTTT
cdr3_aa: CASRPGQGSLTNEKLFF
clone_size: .
j_call: TRBJ1-4
d_call: TRBD1
v_call: TRBV7-9

cdr3_nt: TGTGCCTGGAGTGGATCGAATCAGCCCCAGCATTTT
cdr3_aa: CAWSGSNQPQHF
clone_size: .
j_call: TRBJ1-5
d_call: .
v_call: TRBV30

cdr3_nt: TGTGCCAGTCGACAGGACTACTATGGCTACACCTTC
cdr3_aa: CASRQDYYGYTF
clone_size: .
j_call: TRBJ1-2
d_call: .
v_call: TRBV5-4

cdr3_nt: TGTGCCAGCAGCTCCTTGGACAGACTCTACGAGCAGTACTTC
cdr3_aa: CASSSLDRLYEQYF
clone_size: .
j_call: TRBJ2-7
d_call: .
v_call: TRBV7-2

cdr3_nt: TGCAGCGTTGAATTGGGTACCTCCTACGAGCAGTACTTC
cdr3_aa: CSVELGTSYEQYF
clone_size: once
j_call: TRBJ2-7
d_call: .
v_call: TRBV29-1

cdr3_nt: TGCGCCAGCAGTGTACAGGGGCGGACAGATACGCAGTATTTT
cdr3_aa: CASSVQGRTDTQYF
clone_size: .
j_call: TRBJ2-3
d_call: TRBD1
v_call: TRBV5-1

cdr3_nt: TGTGCCAGCCGGCGGGAAAACACCGGGGAGCTGTTTTTT
cdr3_aa: CASRRENTGELFF
clone_size: .
j_call: TRBJ2-2
d_call: .
v_call: TRBV2

cdr3_nt: TGTGCCAGCAGTGACCTTTGGGGGACCCAGTACTTC
cdr3_aa: CASSDLWGTQYF
clone_size: .
j_call: TRBJ2-5
d_call: .
v_call: TRBV6-5

cdr3_nt: TGTGCCAGCAGCTCCGACAGCCACCGGCCCGGGAATGGCTACACCTTC
cdr3_aa: CASSSDSHRPGNGYTF
clone_size: .
j_call: TRBJ1-2
d_call: .
v_call: TRBV12-1

cdr3_nt: TGTGCCATCAGTGATCGCCCGGTGGGCGGCCTCTTC
cdr3_aa: CAISDRPVGGLF
clone_size: .
j_call: TRBJ2-1
d_call: .
v_call: TRBV10-3

cdr3_nt: TGTGCCTGGAGTGTACAAGGGAACACTGAAGCTTTCTTT
cdr3_aa: CAWSVQGNTEAFF
clone_size: .
j_call: TRBJ1-1
d_call: .
v_call: TRBV30

cdr3_nt: TGCGCCAGCAGCTTGGCCCAGGGTTGGAACTATGGCTACACCTTC
cdr3_aa: CASSLAQGWNYGYTF
clone_size: few
j_call: TRBJ1-2
d_call: .
v_call: TRBV5-1

cdr3_nt: TGTGCCACGGACCGGGTGGGGACCCAGTACTTC
cdr3_aa: CATDRVGTQYF
clone_size: .
j_call: TRBJ2-5
d_call: .
v_call: TRBV28

cdr3_nt: TGTGCCAGCAGCCAAGATGGGCTCATTCCAACCTACGAGCAGTACTTC
cdr3_aa: CASSQDGLIPTYEQYF
clone_size: .
j_call: TRBJ2-7
d_call: .
v_call: TRBV4-2

cdr3_nt: TGTGCCATCCGGAGAAGCGGGGAGGAGACCCAGTACTTC
cdr3_aa: CAIRRSGEETQYF
clone_size: once
j_call: TRBJ2-5
d_call: TRBD2
v_call: TRBV6-6

cdr3_nt: TGTGCCAGCAGCTTAGGTGGCGCAGGGTTACGTGAAGCTTTCTTT
cdr3_aa: CASSLGGAGLREAFF
clone_size: .
j_call: TRBJ1-1
d_call: .
v_call: TRBV7-9

cdr3_nt: TGTGCCAGCAGTGACAGTTACCAAGAGACCCAGTACTTC
cdr3_aa: CASSDSYQETQYF
clone_size: .
j_call: TRBJ2-5
d_call: .
v_call: TRBV27

cdr3_nt: TGTGCCAGCAGCACAGGGGCAGGCAATCAGCCCCAGCATTTT
cdr3_aa: CASSTGAGNQPQHF
clone_size: .
j_call: TRBJ1-5
d_call: TRBD1
v_call: TRBV9

cdr3_nt: TGTGCCTGGAGTAGTGGGGACTATGGCTACACCTTC
cdr3_aa: CAWSSGDYGYTF
clone_size: .
j_call: TRBJ1-2
d_call: .
v_call: TRBV30

cdr3_nt: TGTGCCAGCGGCGGGGTCCGCACAGATACGCAGTATTTT
cdr3_aa: CASGGVRTDTQYF
clone_size: .
j_call: TRBJ2-3
d_call: .
v_call: TRBV9

cdr3_nt: TGTGCCAGCAGCTTGGGCGGGGTCTCGGAGCAGTACTTC
cdr3_aa: CASSLGGVSEQYF
clone_size: .
j_call: TRBJ2-7
d_call: .
v_call: TRBV7-9

cdr3_nt: TGTGCCAGCAGCCTACAGCCCCCGGGACTGTTCTTC
cdr3_aa: CASSLQPPGLFF
clone_size: .
j_call: TRBJ2-1
d_call: .
v_call: TRBV27

cdr3_nt: TGTGCCAGCAGACTAGACTCTGACTCCTACGAGCAGTACTTC
cdr3_aa: CASRLDSDSYEQYF
clone_size: once
j_call: TRBJ2-7
d_call: .
v_call: TRBV5-4

cdr3_nt: TGTGCCAGCAGTTTAAGTGGGGACGCATTTTTAGCAGGGGAGCTGTTTTTT
cdr3_aa: CASSLSGDAFLAGELFF
clone_size: .
j_call: TRBJ2-2
d_call: .
v_call: TRBV27

cdr3_nt: TGTGCCAGCAGCCAAGAAGGGACGGGTGGTGGTGAGCAGTTCTTC
cdr3_aa: CASSQEGTGGGEQFF
clone_size: .
j_call: TRBJ2-1
d_call: .
v_call: TRBV4-2

cdr3_nt: TGTGCCAGCAGCGTATCCAATAATCAGCCCCAGCATTTT
cdr3_aa: CASSVSNNQPQHF
clone_size: .
j_call: TRBJ1-5
d_call: .
v_call: TRBV9

cdr3_nt: TGTGCCAGCAGCGGGACTAGCGGAGCAGATACGCAGTATTTT
cdr3_aa: CASSGTSGADTQYF
clone_size: .
j_call: TRBJ2-3
d_call: TRBD2
v_call: TRBV11-2

cdr3_nt: TGCGCCAGCAGCCAAGTGGGTCCCTACGAGCAGTACTTC
cdr3_aa: CASSQVGPYEQYF
clone_size: .
j_call: TRBJ2-7
d_call: .
v_call: TRBV4-1

cdr3_nt: TGTGCCAGTAGTACAAGACAGGGGGTGTGGACTGAAGCTTTCTTT
cdr3_aa: CASSTRQGVWTEAFF
clone_size: few
j_call: TRBJ1-1
d_call: TRBD1
v_call: TRBV19

cdr3_nt: TGTGCCAGCAGTTTTGGACTGACAGATACGCAGTATTTT
cdr3_aa: CASSFGLTDTQYF
clone_size: .
j_call: TRBJ2-3
d_call: .
v_call: TRBV27

cdr3_nt: TGTGCCAGCAGCTTAGGAAACACCGGGGAGCTGTTTTTT
cdr3_aa: CASSLGNTGELFF
clone_size: .
j_call: TRBJ2-2
d_call: .
v_call: TRBV7-2

cdr3_nt: TGTGCCAGCAGCTTATCCCGATCTGGGGCCAACGTCCTGACTTTC
cdr3_aa: CASSLSRSGANVLTF
clone_size: .
j_call: TRBJ2-6
d_call: .
v_call: TRBV7-9

cdr3_nt: TGTGCCAGCAGCCAAGATCCGGGAACCCACGATCAGCCCCAGCATTTT
cdr3_aa: CASSQDPGTHDQPQHF
clone_size: few
j_call: TRBJ1-5
d_call: .
v_call: TRBV4-2

cdr3_nt: TGTGCCTGTCATCCCGGACGGAACACCGGGGAGCTGTTTTTT
cdr3_aa: CACHPGRNTGELFF
clone_size: .
j_call: TRBJ2-2
d_call: .
v_call: TRBV30

cdr3_nt: TGTGCCAGTAGTAGGAGGACAGGCAACTATGGCTACACCTTC
cdr3_aa: CASSRRTGNYGYTF
clone_size: .
j_call: TRBJ1-2
d_call: TRBD1
v_call: TRBV19

cdr3_nt: TGTGCCAGCATCCCAACCGTTACTAACTATGGCTACACCTTC
cdr3_aa: CASIPTVTNYGYTF
clone_size: .
j_call: TRBJ1-2
d_call: .
v_call: TRBV6-1